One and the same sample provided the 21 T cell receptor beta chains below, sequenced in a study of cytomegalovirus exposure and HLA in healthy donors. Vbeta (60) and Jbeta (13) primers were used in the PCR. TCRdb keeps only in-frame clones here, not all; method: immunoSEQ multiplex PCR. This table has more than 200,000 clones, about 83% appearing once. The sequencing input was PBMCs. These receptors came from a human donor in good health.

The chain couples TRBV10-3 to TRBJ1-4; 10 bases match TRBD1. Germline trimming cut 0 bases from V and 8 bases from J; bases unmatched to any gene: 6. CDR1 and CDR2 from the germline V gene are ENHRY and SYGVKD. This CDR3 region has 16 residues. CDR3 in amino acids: CAISESGGTGDEKLFF. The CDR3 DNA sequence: TGTGCCATCAGTGAGTCGGGAGGGACAGGGGACGAAAAACTGTTTTTT.

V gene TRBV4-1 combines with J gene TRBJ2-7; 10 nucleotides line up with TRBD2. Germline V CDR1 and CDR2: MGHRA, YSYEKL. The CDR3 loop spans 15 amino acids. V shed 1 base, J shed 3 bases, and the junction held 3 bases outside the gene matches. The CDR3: CASSQVPSGSYEQYF. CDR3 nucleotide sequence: TGCGCCAGCAGCCAAGTGCCTAGCGGGAGCTACGAGCAGTACTTC.

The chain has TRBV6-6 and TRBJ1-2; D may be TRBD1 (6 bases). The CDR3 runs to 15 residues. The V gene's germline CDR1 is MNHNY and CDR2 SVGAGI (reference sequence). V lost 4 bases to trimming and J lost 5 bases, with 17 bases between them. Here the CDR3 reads CASSLQTGGPYGYTF. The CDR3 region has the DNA TGTGCCAGCAGTTTACAGACAGGAGGACCATATGGCTACACCTTC.

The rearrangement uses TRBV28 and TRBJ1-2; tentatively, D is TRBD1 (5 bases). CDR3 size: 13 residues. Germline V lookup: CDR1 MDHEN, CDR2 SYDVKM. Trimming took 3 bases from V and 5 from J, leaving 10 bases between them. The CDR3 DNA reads TGTGCCAGCAGTTTTTTGCAGGGATATGGCTACACCTTC. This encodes CASSFLQGYGYTF.

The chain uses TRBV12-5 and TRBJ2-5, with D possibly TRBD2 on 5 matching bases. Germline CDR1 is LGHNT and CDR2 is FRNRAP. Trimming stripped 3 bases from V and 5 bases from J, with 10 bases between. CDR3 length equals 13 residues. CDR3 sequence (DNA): TGTGCTAGTGGTTTTCTAGCTTGGGAGACCCAGTACTTC. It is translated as CASGFLAWETQYF.

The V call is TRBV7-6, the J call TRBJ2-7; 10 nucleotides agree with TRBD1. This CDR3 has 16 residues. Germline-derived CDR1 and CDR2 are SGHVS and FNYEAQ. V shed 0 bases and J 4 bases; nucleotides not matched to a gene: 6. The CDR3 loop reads CASSLAFGQGGYEQYF. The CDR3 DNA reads TGTGCCAGCAGCTTAGCGTTCGGACAGGGGGGGTACGAGCAGTACTTC. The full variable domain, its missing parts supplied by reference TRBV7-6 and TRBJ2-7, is GAGVSQSPRYKVTKRGQDVALRCDPISGHVSLYWYRQALGQGPEFLTYFNYEAQQDKSGLPNDRFSAERPEGSISTLTIQRTEQRDSAMYRCASSLAFGQGGYEQYFGPGTRLTVT.

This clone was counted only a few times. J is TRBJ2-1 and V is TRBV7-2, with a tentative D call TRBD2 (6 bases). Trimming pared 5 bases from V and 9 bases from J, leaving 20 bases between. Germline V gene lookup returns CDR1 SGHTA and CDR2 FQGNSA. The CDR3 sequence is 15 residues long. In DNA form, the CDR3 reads TGTGCCAGCAGCCCCCGGGACCTCGCGGGGAGTGAGCAGTTCTTC. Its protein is CASSPRDLAGSEQFF.

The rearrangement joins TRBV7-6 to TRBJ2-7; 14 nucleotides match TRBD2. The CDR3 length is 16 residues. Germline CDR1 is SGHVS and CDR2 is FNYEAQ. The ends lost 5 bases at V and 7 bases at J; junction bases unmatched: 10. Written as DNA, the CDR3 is TGTGCCAGCAGCGCGAGAGGGACTAGCGGGAGCCGAGAGCAGTACTTC. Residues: CASSARGTSGSREQYF.

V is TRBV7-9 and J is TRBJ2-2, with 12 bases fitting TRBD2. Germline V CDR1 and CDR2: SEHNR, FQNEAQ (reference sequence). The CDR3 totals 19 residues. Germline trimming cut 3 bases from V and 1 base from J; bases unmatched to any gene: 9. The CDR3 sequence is CASSFPTSGSGGNTGELFF. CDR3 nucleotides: TGTGCCAGCAGCTTTCCGACTAGCGGGAGTGGAGGGAACACCGGGGAGCTGTTTTTT.

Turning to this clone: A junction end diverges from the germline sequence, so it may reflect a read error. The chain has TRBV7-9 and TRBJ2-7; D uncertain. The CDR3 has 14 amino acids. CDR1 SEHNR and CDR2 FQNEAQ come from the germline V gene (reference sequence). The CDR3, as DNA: TGTTCCAGCAGCTCCCCTCTAGACGTCTACGAGCAGTACTTC. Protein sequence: CSSSSPLDVYEQYF.

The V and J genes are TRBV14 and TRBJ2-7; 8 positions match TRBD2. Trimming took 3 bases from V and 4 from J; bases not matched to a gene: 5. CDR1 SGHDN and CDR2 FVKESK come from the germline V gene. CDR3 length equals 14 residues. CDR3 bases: TGTGCCAGCAGCCATTTGGGACTAGTGTACGAGCAGTACTTC. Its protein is CASSHLGLVYEQYF.

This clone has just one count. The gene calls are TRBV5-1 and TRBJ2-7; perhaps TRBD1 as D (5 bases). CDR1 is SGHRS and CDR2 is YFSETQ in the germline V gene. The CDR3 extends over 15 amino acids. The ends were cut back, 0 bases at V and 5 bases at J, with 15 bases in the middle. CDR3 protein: CASSLALGRANEQYF. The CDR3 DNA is TGCGCCAGCAGCTTGGCCCTGGGCAGGGCAAACGAGCAGTACTTC.

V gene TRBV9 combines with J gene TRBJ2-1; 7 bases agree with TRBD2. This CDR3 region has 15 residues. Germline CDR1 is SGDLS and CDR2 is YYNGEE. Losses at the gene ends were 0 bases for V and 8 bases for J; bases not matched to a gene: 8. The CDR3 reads CASSVELREGHEQFF. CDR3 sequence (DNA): TGTGCCAGCAGCGTAGAATTGAGGGAGGGACATGAGCAGTTCTTC. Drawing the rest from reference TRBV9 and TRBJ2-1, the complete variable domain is DSGVTQTPKHLITATGQRVTLRCSPRSGDLSVYWYQQSLDQGLQFLIQYYNGEERAKGNILERFSAQQFPDLHSELNLSSLELGDSALYFCASSVELREGHEQFFGPGTRLTVL.

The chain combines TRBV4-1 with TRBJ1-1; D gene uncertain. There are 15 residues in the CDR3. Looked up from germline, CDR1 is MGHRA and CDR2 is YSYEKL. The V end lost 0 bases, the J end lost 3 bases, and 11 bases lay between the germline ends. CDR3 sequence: CASSQEGGLDTEAFF. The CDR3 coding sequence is TGCGCCAGCAGCCAAGAGGGCGGGCTCGACACTGAAGCTTTCTTT.

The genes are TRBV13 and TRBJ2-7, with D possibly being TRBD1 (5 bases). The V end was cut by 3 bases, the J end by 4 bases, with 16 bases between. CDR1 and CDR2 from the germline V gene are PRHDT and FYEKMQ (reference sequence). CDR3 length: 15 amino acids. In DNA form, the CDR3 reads TGTGCCAGCAGCTTTACAGGTCAAAATTCGTACGAGCAGTACTTC. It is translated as CASSFTGQNSYEQYF.

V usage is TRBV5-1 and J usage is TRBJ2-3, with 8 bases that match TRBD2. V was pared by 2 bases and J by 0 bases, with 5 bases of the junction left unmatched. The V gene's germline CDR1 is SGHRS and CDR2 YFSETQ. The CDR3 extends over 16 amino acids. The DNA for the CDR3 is TGCGCCAGCAGCTTTGCCGGGACTAGAAGCACAGATACGCAGTATTTT. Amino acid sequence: CASSFAGTRSTDTQYF.

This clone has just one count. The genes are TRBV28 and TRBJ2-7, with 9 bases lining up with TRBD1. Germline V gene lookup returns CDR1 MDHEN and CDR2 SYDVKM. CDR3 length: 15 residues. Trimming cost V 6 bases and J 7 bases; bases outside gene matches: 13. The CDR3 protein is CASSRGDRAMGEQYF. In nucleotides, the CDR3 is TGTGCCAGCAGCCGAGGGGACAGGGCGATGGGAGAGCAGTACTTC. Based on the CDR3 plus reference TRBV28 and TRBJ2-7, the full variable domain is DVKVTQSSRYLVKRTGEKVFLECVQDMDHENMFWYRQDPGLGLRLIYFSYDVKMKEKGDIPEGYSVSREKKERFSLILESASTNQTSMYLCASSRGDRAMGEQYFGPGTRLTVT.

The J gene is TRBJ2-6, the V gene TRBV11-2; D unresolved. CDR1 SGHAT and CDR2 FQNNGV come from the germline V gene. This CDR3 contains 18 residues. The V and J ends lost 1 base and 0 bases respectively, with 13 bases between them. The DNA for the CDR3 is TGTGCCAGCAGCTTAGCAGGATACCTATCCTCTGGGGCCAACGTCCTGACTTTC. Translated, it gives CASSLAGYLSSGANVLTF.

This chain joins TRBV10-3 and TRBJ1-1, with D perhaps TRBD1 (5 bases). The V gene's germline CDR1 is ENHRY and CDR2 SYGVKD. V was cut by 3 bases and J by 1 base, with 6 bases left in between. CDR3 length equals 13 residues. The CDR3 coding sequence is TGTGCCATCAGTGAACAGGAGAACACTGAAGCTTTCTTT. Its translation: CAISEQENTEAFF.

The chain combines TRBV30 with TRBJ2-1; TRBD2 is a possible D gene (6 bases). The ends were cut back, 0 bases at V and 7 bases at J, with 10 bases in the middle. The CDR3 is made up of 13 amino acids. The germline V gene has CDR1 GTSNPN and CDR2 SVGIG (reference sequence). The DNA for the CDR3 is TGTGCCTGGAGTGTAATTGGGAGGAATGAGCAGTTCTTC. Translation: CAWSVIGRNEQFF.

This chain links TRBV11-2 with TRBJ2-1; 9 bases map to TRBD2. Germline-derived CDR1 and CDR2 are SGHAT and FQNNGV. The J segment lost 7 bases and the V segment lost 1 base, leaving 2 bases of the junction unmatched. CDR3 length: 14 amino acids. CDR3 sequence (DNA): TGTGCCAGCAGCTTAGTAGCGGGAGATAATGAGCAGTTCTTC. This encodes CASSLVAGDNEQFF.